This paragraph covers one TCR beta chain sequence. Since a much larger clone is just one base distant, this may be a read error. Making TCR beta cDNA involved approximately 510 ng total RNA and a constant-region primer. Three nested multiplex PCR rounds, a slightly modified ARM-PCR method, built the TCR beta libraries. Researchers ran the first two PCR rounds for approximately 10 cycles each with TRBV1-TRBV30 forward primers and a C-beta reverse primer. TCRdb re-derived calls from the multiplex PCR reads in MiXCR, one entry per CDR3 protein. The data contain approximately 100,000 distinct CDR3 sequences, around 73% of them seen just once; the ten biggest clones take up about 12%. Taking about 19-31 mg of unsorted bulk tissue, the authors co-extracted RNA and DNA. The sample is drawn from a study of tumor-infiltrating lymphocytes in primary liver carcinoma. Germline V gene lookup returns CDR1 PRHDT and CDR2 FYEKMQ (reference sequence). This CDR3 has 15 residues.

Sequenced sample: liver tumor tissue from sampling region 2. This sample's subset: tumor region T2, inferior pole. The TCR comes from a woman aged 60 to 75 with primary liver carcinoma and hepatitis B virus infection. The chain couples TRBV13 to TRBJ1-6; D not resolved. CDR3 in DNA: TGTGCCAGAAGCTTAGATCGAGGGTATAATTCACCCCTCCACTTT. Translated: CARSLDRGYNSPLHF. Full variable domain (remainder filled in from reference TRBV13 and TRBJ1-6): AAGVIQSPRHLIKEKRETATLKCYPIPRHDTVYWYQQGPGQDPQFLISFYEKMQSDKGSIPDRFSAQQFSDYHSELNMSSLELGDSALYFCARSLDRGYNSPLHFGNGTRLTVT.